A single sample gave rise to the 29 T cell receptor beta chains below, sequenced in a study of control samples from healthy donors and cancer patients. Some clones are missing from TCRdb's copy, which holds only in-frame ones; the method was immunoSEQ multiplex PCR. The data contain approximately 3,200 clones, about four fifths of them seen just once; the ten biggest clones take up about 30%. Material: formalin-fixed, paraffin-embedded tissue. These receptors all stem from a male donor with melanoma.

The chain is built from TRBV28 and TRBJ2-4, with a possible D match to TRBD2 (5 bases). Trimming pared 4 bases from V and 0 bases from J, leaving 13 bases between. This CDR3 region has 16 residues. Germline-derived CDR1 and CDR2 are MDHEN and SYDVKM. CDR3 coding DNA: TGTGCCAGCAGTTCCCCACTTGGAGGAGCCAAAAACATTCAGTACTTC. Translation gives CASSSPLGGAKNIQYF.

This chain links TRBV5-1 with TRBJ2-5; 10 bases line up with TRBD2. The germline gives CDR1 SGHRS, CDR2 YFSETQ. V was clipped by 1 base and J by 3 bases; unmatched bases: 12. The CDR3 totals 18 residues. CDR3 sequence (DNA): TGCGCCAGCAGCTTGCCTCCCTCTCTAGCGGGAGATGAAGAGACCCAGTACTTC. Amino acids: CASSLPPSLAGDEETQYF.

V gene TRBV27 combines with J gene TRBJ2-7, with 9 bases aligning to TRBD1. This CDR3 is built from 15 residues. J lost 3 bases, V lost 6 bases, and 9 bases had no gene match. Germline lookup yields CDR1 MNHEY and CDR2 SMNVEV (reference sequence). The DNA for the CDR3 is TGTGCCAGCAGGAGGACAGGGGCCCAATTCTACGAGCAGTACTTC. Translated, it gives CASRRTGAQFYEQYF.

V gene TRBV4-2 combines with J gene TRBJ2-3, with D maybe TRBD2 (6 bases). This CDR3 spans 17 amino acids. Germline V gene sequence: CDR1 LGHNA, CDR2 YNFKEQ. V dropped 1 base and J dropped 0 bases, with 14 bases sitting between them. The CDR3 is CASSQGGTQPSTDTQYF. DNA for the CDR3: TGTGCCAGCAGCCAAGGGGGGACTCAGCCAAGCACAGATACGCAGTATTTT.

This clone was picked up a small number of times. The DNA for the CDR3 is TGTGCCAGCAGCTTAAACGCTAATCAGCCCCAGCATTTT. Its protein product is CASSLNANQPQHF. The chain employs TRBV7-3 and TRBJ1-5; no clear D. Germline V gene sequence: CDR1 SGHTA, CDR2 FQGTGA. This CDR3 has 13 residues. V was clipped by 1 base and J by 4 bases, with 5 bases between them.

This clone was seen only once. The chain links TRBV28 to TRBJ2-3, with TRBD1 as a possible D gene (5 bases). Germline V lookup: CDR1 MDHEN, CDR2 SYDVKM. V gave up 2 bases and J gave up 3 bases, with 18 bases separating them. CDR3 length equals 17 residues. Here the CDR3 DNA reads TGTGCCAGCAGTTTAGGGGTTGATCCAGGGATAACAGATACGCAGTATTTT. Translation gives CASSLGVDPGITDTQYF.

This clone was found a few times. V gene TRBV3-1 (or the pseudogene TRBV3-2) combines with J gene TRBJ2-7; D might be TRBD2 (5 bases). The CDR3 has 13 residues. The germline gives CDR1 LGHDT, CDR2 YNNKEL (reference sequence). V lost 6 bases, J lost 2 bases, and 11 bases lay in between. CDR3 nucleotide sequence: TGTGCCAGCAGACTATTCGGGACCTACGAGCAGTACTTC. Translated: CASRLFGTYEQYF.

This clone was counted a few times. The chain joins TRBV10-3 to TRBJ2-5, with D uncertain. The V gene's germline CDR1 is ENHRY and CDR2 SYGVKD. Between the trimmed V and J ends, which lost 7 bases and 5 bases, there was a span of 14 bases. This CDR3 region has 13 residues. The CDR3 DNA follows: TGTGCCATCATAGTCGGTTCGACCGAGACCCAGTACTTC. It translates to CAIIVGSTETQYF.

This rearrangement joins TRBV6-2 or TRBV6-3 to TRBJ1-1; 10 bases are shared with TRBD1. Germline V gene data show CDR1 as MNHEY and CDR2 as SVGEGT. Trimming removed 3 bases from V and 5 bases from J; junction bases left unmatched: 12. The CDR3 has 17 amino acids. The DNA of the CDR3 is TGTGCCAGCAGTTATTCATTAGGACAGGGGGAGAGGACTGAAGCTTTCTTT. Residues: CASSYSLGQGERTEAFF.

This clone was observed a few times. V is TRBV19 and J is TRBJ2-7; the match to TRBD2 covers 7 bases. This CDR3 comprises 15 residues. Germline V gives CDR1 LNHDA, CDR2 SQIVND (reference sequence). V gave up 3 bases and J gave up 0 bases; unmatched junction bases: 5. The DNA of the CDR3 is TGTGCCAGTAGTATTAGGGCGGGGGTCTCCTACGAGCAGTACTTC. It encodes CASSIRAGVSYEQYF.

The chain recombines TRBV7-8 with TRBJ1-1; no clear D gene. Germline CDR1 SGHVS, CDR2 FQNEAQ. The CDR3 extends over 15 amino acids. The ends were cut back, 3 bases at V and 1 base at J, with 12 bases in the middle. The CDR3 region is CASSFSGRSNTEAFF. The CDR3 nucleotides are TGTGCCAGCAGCTTTTCGGGCAGGTCGAACACTGAAGCTTTCTTT.

The J gene is TRBJ2-1, the V gene TRBV21-1; the table's D call of TRBD2 was not tested on the DNA. TRBV21-1 counts as a pseudogene. This CDR3 is built from 16 residues. CDR3 sequence reads: CASPMGSGKGYNEQFF. In nucleotides, the CDR3 is TGTGCCAGCCCCATGGGGAGCGGGAAGGGCTACAATGAGCAGTTCTTC.

Details on this clone: The same CDR3 arises from other DNA sequences in this sample as well. V usage is TRBV15 and J usage is TRBJ2-1; 12 positions match TRBD2. The CDR3 has 16 amino acids. The V segment lost 9 bases and the J segment 8 bases; nucleotides outside the gene matches: 14. Germline V gene sequence: CDR1 LNHNV, CDR2 YYDKDF (reference sequence). The CDR3 DNA reads as TGTGCCACTAGCTCTAGAACTAGCGGGAGGAGGGATGAGCAGTTCTTC. Protein sequence: CATSSRTSGRRDEQFF.

This chain connects TRBV5-4 to TRBJ2-5; 9 positions match TRBD2. CDR1 is SGHNT, CDR2 YYREEE, per germline (reference sequence). Unmatched junction bases numbered 4, after V lost 4 bases and J lost 3 bases. The CDR3 length is 14 residues. This chain's CDR3 is CASSPGGREETQYF. CDR3 nucleotide sequence: TGTGCCAGCAGCCCAGGCGGGAGGGAAGAGACCCAGTACTTC.

This CDR3 reads CASSPPFTDTQYF. CDR3 nucleotide sequence: TGTGCCAGCAGTCCCCCCTTCACAGATACGCAGTATTTT. J is TRBJ2-3 and V is TRBV2; D remains ambiguous. The germline V gene encodes CDR1 SNHLY and CDR2 FYNNEI. The CDR3 is made up of 13 amino acids. V lost 5 bases and J 2 bases, leaving 8 bases between the germline ends.

The chain has TRBV7-9 and TRBJ2-6; possibly TRBD2 for D (5 bases). The CDR3 runs to 19 residues. Germline-derived CDR1 and CDR2 are SEHNR and FQNEAQ (reference sequence). Trimming removed 5 bases at V and 1 base at J, with 21 bases between. CDR3 region: CASSRLPGGGWSGANVLTF. The CDR3 region has the DNA TGTGCCAGCAGCCGGCTCCCAGGCGGCGGGTGGTCTGGGGCCAACGTCCTGACTTTC.

The chain has TRBV18 and TRBJ2-2; no clear D gene. The CDR3 is made up of 14 amino acids. Germline CDR1 and CDR2: KGHSH and LQKENI. Trimming removed 2 bases at V and 5 bases at J, with 9 bases between. CDR3 DNA sequence: TGTGCCAGCTCACCAAACAGATGGACCGGGGAGCTGTTTTTT. It yields the protein CASSPNRWTGELFF.

The chain links TRBV9 to TRBJ2-1; 8 bases line up with TRBD2. The CDR3 runs 19 residues. The junction had 15 bases not matched to a gene; V was cut back by 0 bases and J by 4 bases. Germline CDR1 and CDR2: SGDLS and YYNGEE. The CDR3 DNA reads TGTGCCAGCAGCGTAGGCCGAGCATCAAGCGGGAGTAGGTACAATGAGCAGTTCTTC. This codes for CASSVGRASSGSRYNEQFF.

V is TRBV2 and J is TRBJ1-6; 8 bases match TRBD1. Losses at the gene ends were 7 bases for V and 5 bases for J; bases not matched to a gene: 7. The germline CDR1 and CDR2 sequences are SNHLY and FYNNEI. This CDR3 region has 15 residues. The CDR3 sequence: CASKSGGRNNSPLHF. The CDR3 DNA reads as TGTGCCAGCAAATCAGGGGGCCGTAATAATTCACCCCTCCACTTT.

The V and J genes are TRBV6-4 and TRBJ2-3; D possibly corresponds to TRBD2 (5 bases). Trimming removed 2 bases from V and 2 bases from J, with 11 bases in between. CDR3 length equals 15 residues. CDR1 is MRHNA and CDR2 is SNTAGT in the germline V gene. The CDR3 DNA reads as TGTGCCAGCAGTGACGTGGCGGGTTACACAGATACGCAGTATTTT. Translated: CASSDVAGYTDTQYF.

This chain links TRBV19 with TRBJ2-2; 10 positions match TRBD2. The CDR3 covers 15 residues. Trimming removed 5 bases from V and 4 bases from J; junction bases left unmatched: 4. Germline CDR1 reads LNHDA; CDR2 reads SQIVND (reference sequence). The CDR3 is CASSSGLAATGELFF. Here the CDR3 DNA reads TGTGCCAGTAGTTCTGGACTAGCGGCCACCGGGGAGCTGTTTTTT. The full variable domain, with the rest looked up from reference TRBV19 and TRBJ2-2, is DGGITQSPKYLFRKEGQNVTLSCEQNLNHDAMYWYRQDPGQGLRLIYYSQIVNDFQKGDIAEGYSVSREKKESFPLTVTSAQKNPTAFYLCASSSGLAATGELFFGEGSRLTVL.

The chain employs TRBV7-5 and TRBJ1-4. TRBV7-5 counts as a pseudogene. The CDR3 length is 15 residues. DNA for the CDR3: TGTGCCAGAAGCTTAGAACCGACCTGTAATGAAAAACTGTTTTTT. This codes for CARSLEPTCNEKLFF.

The chain joins TRBV7-8 to TRBJ2-7; 11 bases are shared with TRBD2. Germline CDR1 reads SGHVS; CDR2 reads FQNEAQ. The CDR3 totals 16 residues. After removal of 5 bases from V and 3 bases from J, the junction contained 9 bases not matched to a gene. CDR3 protein: CASSLRGTSGSYEQYF. The CDR3 nucleotides are TGTGCCAGCAGCCTCAGGGGTACTAGCGGGAGCTACGAGCAGTACTTC.

The chain carries TRBV12-3 or TRBV12-4 and TRBJ2-2; 7 bases line up with TRBD1. Trimming removed 4 bases from V and 4 bases from J; junction bases left unmatched: 0. This CDR3 is built from 13 residues. CDR3 nucleotide sequence: TGTGCCAGCAGTTACAGGGGCACCGGGGAGCTGTTTTTT. This gives the protein CASSYRGTGELFF.

This chain uses TRBV2 with TRBJ2-3; 8 bases are a match to TRBD1. Germline CDR1 reads SNHLY; CDR2 reads FYNNEI. CDR3 length: 15 amino acids. Germline trimming cut 0 bases from V and 9 bases from J; bases unmatched to any gene: 8. The CDR3 here is CASSEARAGGATQYF. The CDR3 bases are TGTGCCAGCAGTGAAGCTCGGGCAGGGGGCGCCACGCAGTATTTT.

CDR3 amino acids: CASSPRDKDYEQYF. CDR3 coding DNA: TGTGCCAGCAGCCCCCGGGACAAAGACTACGAGCAGTACTTC. The chain employs TRBV7-4 and TRBJ2-7, with D maybe TRBD1 (6 bases). The V gene's germline CDR1 is SGHVT and CDR2 SQSDAQ. This CDR3 has 14 residues. Deletions cut 5 bases from V and 3 bases from J, with 14 bases between.

The chain recombines TRBV7-2 with TRBJ2-3; D might be TRBD1 (6 bases). V was shortened by 2 bases and J by 4 bases, with 10 bases between the two germline ends. The CDR3 spans 14 residues. Germline V gene data show CDR1 as SGHTA and CDR2 as FQGNSA. This chain's CDR3 is CASSLSGGADTQYF. The CDR3 DNA follows: TGTGCCAGCAGCTTATCTGGGGGCGCAGATACGCAGTATTTT.

The gene calls are TRBV7-9 and TRBJ2-3, with D perhaps given as TRBD1 or TRBD2 (7 bases each). The germline CDR1 and CDR2 sequences are SEHNR and FQNEAQ (reference sequence). The CDR3 extends over 17 amino acids. V lost 4 bases and J lost 5, with 22 bases in between. CDR3 in DNA: TGTGCCAGCAGCTCGGACAGGTCACTGTGGGGGGGAGATACGCAGTATTTT. Encoded protein: CASSSDRSLWGGDTQYF. Filled out from reference TRBV7-9 and TRBJ2-3, the complete variable domain reads DTGVSQNPRHKITKRGQNVTFRCDPISEHNRLYWYRQTLGQGPEFLTYFQNEAQLEKSRLLSDRFSAERPKGSFSTLEIQRTEQGDSAMYLCASSSDRSLWGGDTQYFGPGTRLTVL.

The chain recombines TRBV27 with TRBJ1-6; tentative D call: TRBD1 (6 bases). This CDR3 has 16 amino acids. Trimming removed 5 bases at V and 8 bases at J, with 19 bases between. CDR1 is MNHEY and CDR2 is SMNVEV in the germline V gene (reference sequence). CDR3 DNA sequence: TGTGCCAGCAGTCGAACCTCTACAGGGACTTATTCACCCCTCCACTTT. Its protein is CASSRTSTGTYSPLHF.